This TCR beta chain was captured by sequencing in a study of shared clonotypes between healthy human individuals. Points from the study as a whole: The represented genetic and exposure-history diversity was limited by the small number of donors.

The replicate PCRs on unsorted PBMC were given 250 to 350 ng DNA, which is 25,000 to 30,000 T cell genomes. Method: immunoSEQ multiplex PCR; TCRdb's copy keeps in-frame clones and lacks some. The sample comprises 450,000 to 550,000 clones, about four fifths of which are singletons, and 10% to 15% rests with the top ten. Turning to this clone: The target antigen is unknown.

Only Caucasian adults living in Nashville, Tennessee served as donors. Input material: PBMCs. This TCR was sampled from a woman aged 40 to 50 in good health. Some clones in this sample may be carry-over from other donors' samples.

CDR3 DNA sequence: TGTGCCAGCAGTCCGGGGACGGACGGGGAGACCCAGTACTTC. Its translation: CASSPGTDGETQYF. The chain is built from TRBV6-6 and TRBJ2-5; D possibly uses TRBD1 or TRBD2 (5 bases each). Germline CDR1 and CDR2: MNHNY and SVGAGI (reference sequence). This CDR3 region has 14 residues. Deletions cut 5 bases from V and 5 bases from J, with 15 bases between.